This T cell receptor beta chain was sequenced in a study of cytomegalovirus exposure and HLA in healthy donors. PCR involved 60 Vbeta and 13 Jbeta primers. Assay used: immunoSEQ multiplex PCR; TCRdb lists only in-frame clones, some missing. Its table lists about 58,000 clones. Germline V gene sequence: CDR1 MNHEY, CDR2 SVGAGI. V was pared by 6 bases and J by 0 bases, with 4 bases of the junction left unmatched. The CDR3 consists of 15 residues. This TCR was sampled from a young woman in good health and CMV-seronegative. V gene TRBV6-5 combines with J gene TRBJ2-2; 7 bases agree with TRBD1. Material: PBMCs. CDR3 DNA: TGTGCCAGCAGGGCTCAGGGGGCGAACACCGGGGAGCTGTTTTTT. Protein: CASRAQGANTGELFF.